Below, one T cell receptor (beta chain) is given with its context. These data originate in a study of blood T cell repertoires in COVID-19. Study as a whole: There were acute and convalescent COVID-19 samples, and they came from the United States, Italy and Spain. Sources were T cells, B-cell-depleted T cells, or PBMCs; the material itself was cDNA or gDNA.

Original handling: Amplification of reference gene primers was used by the study to estimate nucleated cell counts. The method was immunoSEQ multiplex PCR; TCRdb's version includes in-frame clones alone and lacks a portion of them. For V, J and clone size, that table is used; D and trimming come from the DNA. There are roughly 130,000 clones in the sample; almost 85% occur only once, and about 12% lies in the top ten. The source of this sequence is a woman aged 25 to 39 who had recovered from COVID-19. Sequencing input: peripheral blood.

The CDR3 bases are TGTGCCAGCAGCTTATTTGGTGCCGGGGATACGCAGTATTTT. This sequence encodes CASSLFGAGDTQYF. V is TRBV11-3 and J is TRBJ2-3; D is ambiguous. CDR3 size: 14 residues. V was shortened by 2 bases and J by 6 bases, with 12 bases between the two germline ends. Germline V lookup: CDR1 SGHNT, CDR2 YENEEA.